This TCR beta chain is from a study of T cells in Graves' hyperthyroidism and ophthalmopathy. CDR1 and CDR2 (germline): SGHTA, FQGTGA. The V and J ends lost 7 bases and 3 bases respectively, with 16 bases between them. This CDR3 is 14 amino acids long. Authors of the study amplified TCR beta CDR3 regions from RNA transcripts. During a first-round RT-PCR of the TCR CDR3, the HTBI primer set was used. TCRdb reanalysed the multiplex PCR reads using MiXCR and keeps one entry per CDR3 protein. This table has 550,000 to 700,000 distinct CDR3 sequences, about half appearing once. There are a few counts of this clonotype.

Sequencing was done on a sample of peripheral blood or thyroid tissue (not recorded which). The chain employs TRBV7-3 and TRBJ2-7; tentative D call: TRBD1 (6 bases). The sequence came from an adult woman with Graves' disease, either hyperthyroidism or ophthalmopathy (not recorded which). This CDR3 is CASTLQGSFYEQYF. The CDR3 DNA reads as TGTGCCAGCACCCTACAGGGATCATTCTACGAGCAGTACTTC.